The TCR beta chain under discussion was sequenced for a study of blood T cell repertoires in COVID-19. V lost 2 bases and J 5 bases, leaving 9 bases between the germline ends. The CDR3 runs to 12 residues. Per germline, CDR1 GTSNPN and CDR2 SVGIG (reference sequence). The assay was immunoSEQ multiplex PCR, and TCRdb's table has in-frame clones only and misses some. The sample comprises 300,000 to 350,000 clones, over 80% of which are singletons, and over 4.5% rests with the top ten. Input material: PBMCs or T cells enriched from blood (not recorded which). This chain connects TRBV30 to TRBJ1-2; D might be TRBD1 (5 bases). The source of this sequence is a man aged 25-45 years who had recovered from COVID-19. The CDR3 DNA reads TGTGCCTGGAGTCCGAGACAGTATGGCTACACCTTC. Translating it yields CAWSPRQYGYTF.